This TCR beta chain was sequenced in a study of shared clonotypes between healthy human individuals. Clones were read by immunoSEQ multiplex PCR, and TCRdb kept only the in-frame ones, dropping some. This table holds some 1,100,000 clones, around three quarters found once. Trimming pared 1 base from V and 4 bases from J, leaving 12 bases between. CDR3 size: 15 residues. Germline CDR1 and CDR2: SGHDT and YYEEEE. Regarding this clone: The target antigen is unknown.

Whole-study results and caveats: Several donors showed sharing of roughly 5% of naive CD4 clonotypes.

The V gene is TRBV5-6, the J gene TRBJ1-3; D remains unclear. Sample: memory CD4+ T cells from PBMCs. Documented subset: CD45RA-negative fraction. The sequence derives from a man between 18 and 29 years old in good health. Some clones in this sample may be carry-over from other donors' samples. CDR3 in DNA: TGTGCCAGCAGCTTGAAAGGGCTGGGAGGAAACACCATATATTTT. Translation: CASSLKGLGGNTIYF.